Each of the 20 T cell receptor beta chains below was sequenced from the same sample in a study of control samples from healthy donors and cancer patients. The data were produced by immunoSEQ multiplex PCR, yet TCRdb's version contains in-frame clones alone and is incomplete. The data hold around 230,000 clones, with around 94% observed a single time. Material for sequencing was blood. Receptors were obtained from a man between 50 and 59 years old in good health.

V gene TRBV6-5 combines with J gene TRBJ2-7; 11 bases fit TRBD1. The CDR3 loop spans 13 amino acids. Losses at the gene ends were 6 bases for V and 6 bases for J; bases not matched to a gene: 4. CDR1 and CDR2 (germline): MNHEY, SVGAGI. CDR3 sequence: CASSGDRGIEQYF. The DNA for the CDR3 is TGTGCCAGCAGCGGGGACAGGGGGATCGAGCAGTACTTC.

The CDR3 region has the DNA TGCGCCAGCAGCGCAGCCAGGGGATCACAAGAGACCCAGTACTTC. It specifies CASSAARGSQETQYF. The chain carries TRBV5-1 and TRBJ2-5, with D tentatively TRBD1 (6 bases). V was cut by 4 bases and J by 2 bases, with 15 bases left in between. The CDR3 runs 15 residues. CDR1 and CDR2 (germline): SGHRS, YFSETQ.

The chain recombines TRBV4-1 with TRBJ2-7, with TRBD1 identical over 7 bases. Trimming took 4 bases from V and 3 from J; bases not matched to a gene: 3. CDR3 length: 13 residues. Germline V CDR1 and CDR2: MGHRA, YSYEKL. Written as DNA, the CDR3 is TGCGCCAGCAGCCGTGGACAGGACTACGAGCAGTACGTC. Its protein product is CASSRGQDYEQYV.

V is TRBV18 and J is TRBJ1-5; 12 bases map to TRBD1. The CDR3 is 15 residues long. Trimming removed 4 bases from V and 6 bases from J; junction bases left unmatched: 4. Germline V gene data show CDR1 as KGHSH and CDR2 as LQKENI. This chain's CDR3 is CASSQGQGAVQPQHF. The CDR3 DNA reads TGTGCCAGCTCACAGGGACAGGGGGCTGTTCAGCCCCAGCATTTT.

The rearrangement joins TRBV29-1 to TRBJ2-1, with D possibly TRBD2 on 6 matching bases. V lost 3 bases to trimming and J lost 15 bases, with 24 bases between them. The length of the CDR3 is 14 residues. Germline V gene lookup returns CDR1 SQVTM and CDR2 ANQGSEA. This chain's CDR3 is CSVEASSAASGWFF. The CDR3 nucleotides are TGCAGCGTTGAGGCTTCTAGCGCCGCGTCAGGATGGTTCTTC.

The V and J genes are TRBV28 and TRBJ1-2, with TRBD1 as a possible D gene (6 bases). Trimming pared 3 bases from V and 13 bases from J, leaving 15 bases between. CDR1 MDHEN and CDR2 SYDVKM come from the germline V gene. The CDR3 runs 12 residues. CDR3 nucleotide sequence: TGTGCCAGCAGTTTGAGAGGCAGGGGCCTCACCTTC. It encodes CASSLRGRGLTF.

The chain uses TRBV4-2 and TRBJ2-5, with D perhaps matching TRBD2 (6 bases). Germline values: CDR1 LGHNA, CDR2 YNFKEQ. This CDR3 region has 15 residues. Deletions cut 0 bases from V and 4 bases from J, with 12 bases between. CDR3 nucleotide sequence: TGTGCCAGCAGCCAAGATAGACTGGGAGGAGAGACCCAGTACTTC. Translated: CASSQDRLGGETQYF.

This chain joins TRBV9 and TRBJ2-5; D is unclear. V shed 3 bases and J shed 5 bases, with 11 bases lying between them. CDR1 and CDR2 from the germline V gene are SGDLS and YYNGEE. The CDR3 contains 13 residues. The CDR3 region is CASSAYSQETQYF. In DNA form, the CDR3 reads TGTGCCAGCAGCGCGTACAGCCAGGAGACCCAGTACTTC.

The J gene is TRBJ1-5, the V gene TRBV28; tentatively, D is TRBD1 (5 bases). CDR3 size: 13 residues. V lost 7 bases, J lost 1 base, and 8 bases lay in between. The germline gives CDR1 MDHEN, CDR2 SYDVKM. CDR3 DNA sequence: TGTGCCAGCATAAGGGGAAGCAATCAGCCCCAGCATTTT. It translates to CASIRGSNQPQHF. Combining the CDR3 with reference TRBV28 and TRBJ1-5 gives the whole variable domain DVKVTQSSRYLVKRTGEKVFLECVQDMDHENMFWYRQDPGLGLRLIYFSYDVKMKEKGDIPEGYSVSREKKERFSLILESASTNQTSMYLCASIRGSNQPQHFGDGTRLSIL.

The V gene is TRBV6-5, the J gene TRBJ1-6; 11 bases map to TRBD1. In germline, CDR1 is MNHEY, CDR2 SVGAGI. This CDR3 has 15 residues. V shed 11 bases, J shed 5 bases, and the junction held 8 bases outside the gene matches. The CDR3 sequence is CAGRDRGDNNSPLHF. The CDR3, as DNA: TGTGCCGGAAGGGACAGGGGGGACAATAATTCACCCCTCCACTTT.

V is TRBV10-2 and J is TRBJ1-5; 7 nucleotides agree with TRBD1. Looked up from germline, CDR1 is WSHSY and CDR2 is SAAADI. This CDR3 contains 17 residues. V lost 4 bases, J lost 2 bases, and 11 bases stayed unmatched. This chain's CDR3 is CASSAAVRDSRNQPQHF. CDR3 bases: TGCGCCAGCAGTGCCGCGGTAAGGGACAGCCGCAATCAGCCCCAGCATTTT.

This sequence joins TRBV5-1 and TRBJ1-4; a weak D match, TRBD1 (5 bases). Deletions cut 0 bases from V and 7 bases from J, with 16 bases between. This CDR3 is 16 amino acids long. Looked up from germline, CDR1 is SGHRS and CDR2 is YFSETQ. CDR3 DNA: TGCGCCAGCAGCTTGGGCGGACACCCGGGACGTGAAAAACTGTTTTTT. Its translation: CASSLGGHPGREKLFF.

The chain uses TRBV27 and TRBJ2-3; the D gene could be TRBD1 or TRBD2 (6 bases each). V was trimmed by 3 bases and J by 6 bases, leaving 10 bases between them. Germline values: CDR1 MNHEY, CDR2 SMNVEV (reference sequence). The CDR3 has 13 residues. The CDR3 region is CASSFGGRDTQYF. The CDR3 DNA follows: TGTGCCAGCAGTTTCGGGGGCCGGGATACGCAGTATTTT.

The J gene is TRBJ2-3, the V gene TRBV9; 12 bases line up with TRBD2. With 0 bases clipped from V and 4 bases from J, the junction kept 9 bases outside the gene matches. Germline assignment: CDR1 SGDLS and CDR2 YYNGEE. The CDR3 sequence is 18 residues long. CDR3 in amino acids: CASSVASTSGGTADTQYF. The CDR3 nucleotides are TGTGCCAGCAGCGTAGCTAGTACTAGCGGGGGGACGGCAGATACGCAGTATTTT.

This chain links TRBV30 with TRBJ1-4; TRBD1 might be the D (6 bases). Looked up from germline, CDR1 is GTSNPN and CDR2 is SVGIG (reference sequence). The ends were cut back, 4 bases at V and 2 bases at J, with 14 bases in the middle. The CDR3 is 15 residues long. CDR3 residues: CAWNTGRLTNEKLFF. Here the CDR3 DNA reads TGTGCCTGGAATACAGGGAGATTGACTAATGAAAAACTGTTTTTT.

The gene calls are TRBV11-3 and TRBJ1-1; perhaps TRBD1 as D (5 bases). Germline CDR1 and CDR2: SGHNT and YENEEA. CDR3 length: 16 amino acids. V lost 4 bases and J lost 8, with 23 bases in between. CDR3 sequence (DNA): TGTGCCAGCAGCTCCGGTCGGGGGAATACAGCGGAGGAAGCTTTCTTT. This sequence encodes CASSSGRGNTAEEAFF.

This chain joins TRBV2 and TRBJ1-5, with 7 bases identical to TRBD1. This CDR3 region has 12 residues. Germline V gene sequence: CDR1 SNHLY, CDR2 FYNNEI. V shed 9 bases and J 6 bases; nucleotides not matched to a gene: 5. The CDR3 region is CASTPGGQPQHF. The CDR3 DNA reads TGTGCCAGTACTCCAGGGGGTCAGCCCCAGCATTTT.

This chain joins TRBV27 and TRBJ1-1; D is possibly TRBD1 (5 bases). V was cut by 2 bases and J by 4 bases, with 5 bases left in between. Germline V CDR1 and CDR2: MNHEY, SMNVEV (reference sequence). The CDR3 runs to 12 residues. CDR3 DNA sequence: TGTGCCAGCAGTTTAAGGGGCACTGAAGCTTTCTTT. Translation gives CASSLRGTEAFF.

V usage is TRBV18 and J usage is TRBJ1-2, with TRBD1 identical over 8 bases. The V and J ends lost 1 base and 4 bases, in that order; junction bases with no gene match: 5. The CDR3 consists of 15 residues. Germline CDR1 reads KGHSH; CDR2 reads LQKENI. The CDR3 DNA is TGTGCCAGCTCACCACGGGGACAGGAGATCTATGGCTACACCTTC. It encodes CASSPRGQEIYGYTF.

This clone was recorded once. The rearrangement links TRBV3-1 (or the pseudogene TRBV3-2) to TRBJ2-3; a possible D gene is TRBD1 (5 bases). Germline V gene sequence: CDR1 LGHDT, CDR2 YNNKEL (reference sequence). V was cut by 4 bases and J by 3 bases, with 14 bases left in between. This CDR3 contains 15 residues. The CDR3 DNA reads as TGTGCCAGCAGCCTCCAGGGTTTGGGGACAGATACGCAGTATTTT. This encodes CASSLQGLGTDTQYF.